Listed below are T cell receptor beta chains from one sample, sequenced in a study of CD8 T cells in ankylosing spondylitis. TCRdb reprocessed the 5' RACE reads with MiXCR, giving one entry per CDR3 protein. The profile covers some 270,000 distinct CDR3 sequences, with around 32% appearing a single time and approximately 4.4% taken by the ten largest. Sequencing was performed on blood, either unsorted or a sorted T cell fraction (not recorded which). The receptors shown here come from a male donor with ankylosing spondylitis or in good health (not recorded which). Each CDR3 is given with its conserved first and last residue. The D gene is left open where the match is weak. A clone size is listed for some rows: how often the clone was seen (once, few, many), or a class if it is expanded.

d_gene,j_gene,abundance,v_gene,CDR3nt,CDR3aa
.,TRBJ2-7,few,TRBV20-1,TGCAGTGCTAGGGCAGGAGGCGAGCAGTACTTC,CSARAGGEQYF
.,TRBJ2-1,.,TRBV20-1,TGCAGTGCTAGAACCTTGGCGTCCTACAATGAGCAGTTCTTC,CSARTLASYNEQFF
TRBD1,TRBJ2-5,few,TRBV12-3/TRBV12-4,TGTGCCAGCAGTTGGGACAGTCTGGAGACCCAGTACTTC,CASSWDSLETQYF
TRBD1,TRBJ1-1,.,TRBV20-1,TGCAGTGCTGACTGCGACAGGGCTTTTAACACTGAAGCTTTCTTT,CSADCDRAFNTEAFF
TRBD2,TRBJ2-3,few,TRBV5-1,TGCGCCAGCAGCTTGGCGTCTAGCGGGGGGGCAGATACGCAGTATTTT,CASSLASSGGADTQYF
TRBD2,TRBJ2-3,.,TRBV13,TGTGCCAGCAGCCTAAAGGAGACTAGCGGGCACAATACGCAGTATTTT,CASSLKETSGHNTQYF
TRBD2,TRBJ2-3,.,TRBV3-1,TGTGCCAGCAGCCATCTAGCGGGGGTTAGCGCAGATACGCAGTATTTT,CASSHLAGVSADTQYF
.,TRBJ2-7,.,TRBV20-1,TGCAGTGCTAGAGCGCCCGGGGTATTGAGCGGCGAGCAGTACTTC,CSARAPGVLSGEQYF
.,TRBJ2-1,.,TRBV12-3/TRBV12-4,TGTGCCAGCAGCGGTAGGGCCAATGAGCAGTTCTTC,CASSGRANEQFF
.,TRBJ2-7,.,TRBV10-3,TGTGCCATCAGTGAGTCCCCGGGCTACTACGAGCAGTACTTC,CAISESPGYYEQYF
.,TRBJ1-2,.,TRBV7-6,TGTGCCAGCGGACAGTCTAACTATGGCTACACCTTC,CASGQSNYGYTF
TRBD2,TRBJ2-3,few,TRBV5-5,TGTGCCAGCAGCTTGGCCGGCGGTAGCGGGGGGGATACGCAGTATTTT,CASSLAGGSGGDTQYF
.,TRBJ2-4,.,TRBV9,TGTGCCAGCAGCGTAGGTCCCCGCAGAAACATTCAGTACTTC,CASSVGPRRNIQYF
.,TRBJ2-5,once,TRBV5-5,TGTGCCAGCAGTCAGGAGTGGATTTCGGAGACCCAGTACTTC,CASSQEWISETQYF
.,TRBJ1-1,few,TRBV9,TGTGCCAGCAGGACCGTAACAGGTACGAACACTGAAGCTTTCTTT,CASRTVTGTNTEAFF
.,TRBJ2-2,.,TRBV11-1,TGTGCCAGCAGCCGGGGATGGGAAGTCACAGCACAATCGAACACCGGGGAGCTGTTTTTT,CASSRGWEVTAQSNTGELFF
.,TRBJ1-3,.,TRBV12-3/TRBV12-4,TGTGCCTATTATGGGATCTCTGGAAACACCATATATTTT,CAYYGISGNTIYF
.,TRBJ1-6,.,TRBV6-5,TGTGCCAGCAGTTACTCGCCTCTCCTTTCGCCCCTCCACTTT,CASSYSPLLSPLHF
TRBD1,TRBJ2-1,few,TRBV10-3,TGTGCCATCAGTGACGACAGGGGCTCCTACAATGAGCAGTTCTTC,CAISDDRGSYNEQFF
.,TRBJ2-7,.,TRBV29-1,TGCAGCGTTTGGGGCGGCAGCTCCTACGAGCAGTACTTC,CSVWGGSSYEQYF
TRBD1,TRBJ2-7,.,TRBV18,TGTGCCAGCTCACCACATACAGGGGAGTACGAGCAGTACTTC,CASSPHTGEYEQYF
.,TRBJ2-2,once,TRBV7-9,TGTGCCAGCACCCCCGTGGGTACCGGGGAGCTGTTTTTT,CASTPVGTGELFF
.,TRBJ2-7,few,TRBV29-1,TGCAGCGCCGGGGACATGACCTACGAGCAGTACTTC,CSAGDMTYEQYF
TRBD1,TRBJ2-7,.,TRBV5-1,TGCGCCAGCAGCTCTACCGGGACAGGGAAGTACGAGCAGTACTTC,CASSSTGTGKYEQYF
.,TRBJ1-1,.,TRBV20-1,TGCAGTGCTAGACTGGGAGGTCCTGAAGCTTTCTTT,CSARLGGPEAFF
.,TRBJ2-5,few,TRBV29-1,TGCAGCGTTGGCATCTCCACGGCGGAGACCCAGTACTTC,CSVGISTAETQYF
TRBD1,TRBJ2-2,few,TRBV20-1,TGCAGTGCTTGGACAGGGTTCACCGGGGAGCTGTTTTTT,CSAWTGFTGELFF
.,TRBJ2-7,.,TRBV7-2,TGTGCCAGCAGCGCCGGACTGGCGTACGAGCAGTACTTC,CASSAGLAYEQYF
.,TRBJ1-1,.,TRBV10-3,TGTGCCAGGGATGAAGGACAGCTGAACACTGAAGCTTTCTTT,CARDEGQLNTEAFF
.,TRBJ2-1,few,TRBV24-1,TGTGCCACCAGTCAGGCCAATGAGCAGTTCTTC,CATSQANEQFF
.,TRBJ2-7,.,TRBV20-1,TGCAGTGCTAGAGAAGCTGCCTCCTACGAGCAGTACTTC,CSAREAASYEQYF
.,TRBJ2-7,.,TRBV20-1,TGCAGTGCTAGAGAGGGAGGACGACGCGCCGAGCAGTACTTC,CSAREGGRRAEQYF
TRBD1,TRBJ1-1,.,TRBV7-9,TGTGCCAGCCTGGACAGGGGGCTGCGGACTGAAGCTTTCTTT,CASLDRGLRTEAFF
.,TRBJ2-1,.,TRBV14,TGTGCCAGCAGCCAACCAGGGGGACTCTACAATGAGCAGTTCTTC,CASSQPGGLYNEQFF
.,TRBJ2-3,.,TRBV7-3,TGTGCCAGCAGCGAACAGACCCCAGATACGCAGTATTTT,CASSEQTPDTQYF
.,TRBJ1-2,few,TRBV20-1,TGCAGTGCTAGCACCTCCATCCCCCTAGGAGTCGGCTACACCTTC,CSASTSIPLGVGYTF
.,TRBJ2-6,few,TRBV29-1,TGCAGCGTTGAGGGAGTTTCTGGGGCCAACGTCCTGACTTTC,CSVEGVSGANVLTF